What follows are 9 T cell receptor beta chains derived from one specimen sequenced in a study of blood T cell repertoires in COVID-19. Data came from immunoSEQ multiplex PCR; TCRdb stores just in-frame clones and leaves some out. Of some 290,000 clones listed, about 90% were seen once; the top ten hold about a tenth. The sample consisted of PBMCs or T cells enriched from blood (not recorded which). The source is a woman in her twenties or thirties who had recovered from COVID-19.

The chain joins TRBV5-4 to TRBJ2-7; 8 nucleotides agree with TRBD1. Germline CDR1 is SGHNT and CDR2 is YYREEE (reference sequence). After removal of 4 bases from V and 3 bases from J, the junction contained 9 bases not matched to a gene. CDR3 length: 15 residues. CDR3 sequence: CASSPDGDRYYEQYF. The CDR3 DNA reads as TGTGCCAGCAGCCCGGACGGGGACAGGTACTACGAGCAGTACTTC.

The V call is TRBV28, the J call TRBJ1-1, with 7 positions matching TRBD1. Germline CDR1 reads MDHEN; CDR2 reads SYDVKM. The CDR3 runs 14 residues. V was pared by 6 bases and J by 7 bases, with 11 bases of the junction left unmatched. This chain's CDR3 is CASRVDRDVSEAFF. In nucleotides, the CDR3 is TGTGCCAGCAGGGTCGACAGGGACGTAAGTGAAGCTTTCTTT.

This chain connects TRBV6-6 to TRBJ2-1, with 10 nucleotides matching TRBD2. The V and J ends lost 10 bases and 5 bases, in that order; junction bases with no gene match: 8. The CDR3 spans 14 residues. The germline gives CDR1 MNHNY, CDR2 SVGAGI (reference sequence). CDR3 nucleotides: TGTGCCACAAGAGTACTAGCGGGGAACAATGAGCAGTTCTTC. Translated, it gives CATRVLAGNNEQFF.

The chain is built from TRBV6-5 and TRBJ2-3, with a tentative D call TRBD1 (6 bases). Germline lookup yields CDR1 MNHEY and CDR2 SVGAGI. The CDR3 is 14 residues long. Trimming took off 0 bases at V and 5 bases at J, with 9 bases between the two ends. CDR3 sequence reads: CASSYSKGGDTQYF. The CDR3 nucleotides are TGTGCCAGCAGTTACTCGAAAGGGGGAGATACGCAGTATTTT.

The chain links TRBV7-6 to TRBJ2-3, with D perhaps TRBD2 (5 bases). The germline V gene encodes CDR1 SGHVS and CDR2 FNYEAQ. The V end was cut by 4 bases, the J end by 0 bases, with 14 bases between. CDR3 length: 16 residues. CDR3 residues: CASSSTADSSTDTQYF. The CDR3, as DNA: TGTGCCAGCAGCTCAACCGCGGACTCTAGCACAGATACGCAGTATTTT.

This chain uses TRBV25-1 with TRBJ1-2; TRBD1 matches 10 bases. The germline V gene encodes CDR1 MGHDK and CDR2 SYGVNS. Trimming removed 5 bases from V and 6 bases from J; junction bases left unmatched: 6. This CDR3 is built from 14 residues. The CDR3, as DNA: TGTGCCAGCAGTTCCCGGGACAGGGGAAATGGCTACACCTTC. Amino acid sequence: CASSSRDRGNGYTF.

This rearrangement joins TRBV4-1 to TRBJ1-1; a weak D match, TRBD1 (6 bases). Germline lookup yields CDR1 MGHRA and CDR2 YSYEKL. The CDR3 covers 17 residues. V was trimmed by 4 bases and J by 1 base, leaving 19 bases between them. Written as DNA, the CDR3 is TGCGCCAGCAGCCGGCCTGTCCACAGGGCTCCGAACACTGAAGCTTTCTTT. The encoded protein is CASSRPVHRAPNTEAFF.

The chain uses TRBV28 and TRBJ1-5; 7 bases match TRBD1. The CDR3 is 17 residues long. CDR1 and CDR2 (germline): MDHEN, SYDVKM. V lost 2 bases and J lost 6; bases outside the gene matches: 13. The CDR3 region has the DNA TGTGCCAGCAGTTTAGGAGGGGGCCCCTTTAGTGGTCAGCCCCAGCATTTT. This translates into CASSLGGGPFSGQPQHF.

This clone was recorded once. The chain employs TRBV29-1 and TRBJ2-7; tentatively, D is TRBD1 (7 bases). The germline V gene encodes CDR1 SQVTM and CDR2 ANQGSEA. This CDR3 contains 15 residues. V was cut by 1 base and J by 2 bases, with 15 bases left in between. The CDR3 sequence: CSVEGGDRAPYEQYF. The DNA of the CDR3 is TGCAGCGTTGAAGGGGGGGACAGAGCCCCCTACGAGCAGTACTTC.